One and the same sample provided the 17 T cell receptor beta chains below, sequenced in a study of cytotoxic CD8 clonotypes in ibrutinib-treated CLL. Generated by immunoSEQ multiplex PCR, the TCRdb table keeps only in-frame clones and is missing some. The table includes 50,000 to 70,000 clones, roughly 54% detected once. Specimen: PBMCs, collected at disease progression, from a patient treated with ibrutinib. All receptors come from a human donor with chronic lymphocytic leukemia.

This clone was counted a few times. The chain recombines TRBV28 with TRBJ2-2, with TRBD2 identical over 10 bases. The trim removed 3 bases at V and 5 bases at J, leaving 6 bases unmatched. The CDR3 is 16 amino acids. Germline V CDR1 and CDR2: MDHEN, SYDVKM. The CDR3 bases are TGTGCCAGCAGTTTTGTTACTAGCGGGGAGACCGGGGAGCTGTTTTTT. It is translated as CASSFVTSGETGELFF.

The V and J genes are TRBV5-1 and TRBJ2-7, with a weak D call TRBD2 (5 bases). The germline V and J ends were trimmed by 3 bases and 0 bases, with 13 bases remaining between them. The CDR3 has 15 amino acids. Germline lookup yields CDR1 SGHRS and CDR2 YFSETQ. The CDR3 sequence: CASSSLGGSSYEQYF. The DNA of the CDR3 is TGCGCCAGCAGCTCCCTGGGTGGGAGCTCCTACGAGCAGTACTTC.

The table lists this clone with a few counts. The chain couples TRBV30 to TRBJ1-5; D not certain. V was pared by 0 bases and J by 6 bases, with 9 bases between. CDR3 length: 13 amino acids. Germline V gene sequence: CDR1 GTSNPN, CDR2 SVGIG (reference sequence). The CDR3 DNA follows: TGTGCCTGGAGTGTCTCCGGGAGTCAGCCCCAGCATTTT. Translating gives CAWSVSGSQPQHF.

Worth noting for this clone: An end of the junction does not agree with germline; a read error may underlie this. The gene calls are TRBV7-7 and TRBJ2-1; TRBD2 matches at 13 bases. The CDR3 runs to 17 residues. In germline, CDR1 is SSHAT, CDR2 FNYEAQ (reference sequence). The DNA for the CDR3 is TGTGCTAGCAGCTTAGTACTAGCGGGAGGGGAGTACAATGAGCAGTTCTTC. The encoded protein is CASSLVLAGGEYNEQFF.

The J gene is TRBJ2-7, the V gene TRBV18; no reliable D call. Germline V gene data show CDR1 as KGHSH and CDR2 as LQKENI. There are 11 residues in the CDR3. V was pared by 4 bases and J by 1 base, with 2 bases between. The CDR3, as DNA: TGTGCCAGCTCACTATCCTACGAGCAGTACTTC. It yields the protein CASSLSYEQYF.

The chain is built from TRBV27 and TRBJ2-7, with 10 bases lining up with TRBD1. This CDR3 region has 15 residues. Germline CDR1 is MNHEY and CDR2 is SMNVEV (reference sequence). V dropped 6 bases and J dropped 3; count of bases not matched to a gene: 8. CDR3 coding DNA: TGTGCCAGCAGCAAGACAGGGGGCAAAATCTACGAGCAGTACTTC. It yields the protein CASSKTGGKIYEQYF.

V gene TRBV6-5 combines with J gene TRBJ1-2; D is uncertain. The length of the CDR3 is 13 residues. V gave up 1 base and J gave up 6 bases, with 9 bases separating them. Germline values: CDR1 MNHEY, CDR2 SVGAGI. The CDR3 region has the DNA TGTGCCAGCAGTTACTTCCACAAGAATGGCTACACCTTC. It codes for CASSYFHKNGYTF.

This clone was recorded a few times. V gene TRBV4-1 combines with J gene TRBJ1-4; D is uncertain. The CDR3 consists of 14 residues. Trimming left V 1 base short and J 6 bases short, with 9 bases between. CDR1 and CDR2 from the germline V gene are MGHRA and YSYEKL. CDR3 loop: CASSQARPDEKLFF. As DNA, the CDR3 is TGCGCCAGCAGCCAAGCCAGGCCCGATGAAAAACTGTTTTTT.

Here the CDR3 DNA reads TGCGCCAGCAGCTTTTCGCAGGGGGCACCCGGGGAGCTGTTTTTT. Its translation is CASSFSQGAPGELFF. This chain joins TRBV5-1 and TRBJ2-2, with 8 nucleotides matching TRBD1. Per the germline V gene, CDR1 is SGHRS and CDR2 is YFSETQ. There are 15 residues in the CDR3. Trimming cost V 2 bases and J 6 bases; bases outside gene matches: 6.

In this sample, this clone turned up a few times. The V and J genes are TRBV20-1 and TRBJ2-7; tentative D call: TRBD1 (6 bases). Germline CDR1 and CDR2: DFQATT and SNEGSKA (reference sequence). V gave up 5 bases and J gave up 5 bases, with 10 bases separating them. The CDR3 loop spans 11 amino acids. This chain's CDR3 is CSAWNRDEQYF. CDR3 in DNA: TGCAGTGCTTGGAACAGGGACGAGCAGTACTTC.

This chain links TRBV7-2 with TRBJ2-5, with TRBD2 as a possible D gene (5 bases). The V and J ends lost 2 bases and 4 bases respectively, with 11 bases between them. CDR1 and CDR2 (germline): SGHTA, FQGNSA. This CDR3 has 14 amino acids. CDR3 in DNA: TGTGCCAGCAGCTTACCACGGGAACCAGAGACCCAGTACTTC. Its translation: CASSLPREPETQYF.

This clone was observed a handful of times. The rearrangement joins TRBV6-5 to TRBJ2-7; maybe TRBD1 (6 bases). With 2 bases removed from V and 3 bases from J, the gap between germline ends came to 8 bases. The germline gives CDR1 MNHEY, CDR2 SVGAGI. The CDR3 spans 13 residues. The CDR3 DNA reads TGTGCCAGCAGTTACCGAGGGGGCTACGAGCAGTACTTC. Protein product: CASSYRGGYEQYF.

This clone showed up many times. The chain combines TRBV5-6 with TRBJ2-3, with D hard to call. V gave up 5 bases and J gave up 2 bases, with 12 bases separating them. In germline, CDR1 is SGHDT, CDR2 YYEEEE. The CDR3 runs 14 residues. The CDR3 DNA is TGTGCCAGCAGACACGCGTCTCTCACAGATACGCAGTATTTT. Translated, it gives CASRHASLTDTQYF.

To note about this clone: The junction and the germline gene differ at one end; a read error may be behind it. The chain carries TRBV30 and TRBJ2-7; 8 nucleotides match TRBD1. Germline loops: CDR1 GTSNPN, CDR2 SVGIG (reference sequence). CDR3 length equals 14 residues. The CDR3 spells CAWSAGQGAAPGSF. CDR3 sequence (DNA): TGTGCCTGGAGTGCGGGCCAGGGGGCAGCTCCAGGGTCCTTC.

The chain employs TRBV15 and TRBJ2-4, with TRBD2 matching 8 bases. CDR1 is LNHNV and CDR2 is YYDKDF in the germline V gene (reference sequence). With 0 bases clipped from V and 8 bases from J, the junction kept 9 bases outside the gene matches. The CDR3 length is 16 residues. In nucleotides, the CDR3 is TGTGCCACCAGCAGAGATTTGGGACTAGGATTCGACATTCAGTACTTC. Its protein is CATSRDLGLGFDIQYF.

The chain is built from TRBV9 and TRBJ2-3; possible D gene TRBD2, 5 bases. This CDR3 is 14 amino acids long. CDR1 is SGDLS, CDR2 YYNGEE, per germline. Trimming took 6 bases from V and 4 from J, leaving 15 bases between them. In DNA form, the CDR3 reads TGTGCCAGCACCCCGCGAGCGGTCGCAGATACGCAGTATTTT. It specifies CASTPRAVADTQYF.

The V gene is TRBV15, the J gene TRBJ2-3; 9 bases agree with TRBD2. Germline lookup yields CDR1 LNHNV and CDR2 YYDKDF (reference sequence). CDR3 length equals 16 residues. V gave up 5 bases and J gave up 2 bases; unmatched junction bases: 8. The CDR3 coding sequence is TGTGCCACCAGCCGAGGGACTAGCTCTTTCACAGATACGCAGTATTTT. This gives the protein CATSRGTSSFTDTQYF.